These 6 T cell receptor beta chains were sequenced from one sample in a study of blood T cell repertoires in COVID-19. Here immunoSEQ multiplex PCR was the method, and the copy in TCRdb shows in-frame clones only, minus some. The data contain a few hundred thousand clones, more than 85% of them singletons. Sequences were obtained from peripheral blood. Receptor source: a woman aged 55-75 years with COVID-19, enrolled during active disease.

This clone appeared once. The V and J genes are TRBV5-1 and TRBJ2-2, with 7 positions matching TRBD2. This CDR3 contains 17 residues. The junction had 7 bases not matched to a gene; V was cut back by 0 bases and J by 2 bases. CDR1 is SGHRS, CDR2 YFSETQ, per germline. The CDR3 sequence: CASSLASLAANTGELFF. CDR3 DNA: TGCGCCAGCAGCTTGGCCAGTCTAGCGGCCAACACCGGGGAGCTGTTTTTT.

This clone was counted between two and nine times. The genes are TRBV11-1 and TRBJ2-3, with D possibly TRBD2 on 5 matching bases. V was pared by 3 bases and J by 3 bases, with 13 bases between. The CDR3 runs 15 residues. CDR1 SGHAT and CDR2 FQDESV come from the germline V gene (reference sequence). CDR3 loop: CASSLMGRRTDTQYF. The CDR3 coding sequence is TGTGCCAGCAGCTTGATGGGTCGGAGGACAGATACGCAGTATTTT. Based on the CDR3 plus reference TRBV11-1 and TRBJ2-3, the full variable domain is EAEVAQSPRYKITEKSQAVAFWCDPISGHATLYWYRQILGQGPELLVQFQDESVVDDSQLPKDRFSAERLKGVDSTLKIQPAELGDSAMYLCASSLMGRRTDTQYFGPGTRLTVL.

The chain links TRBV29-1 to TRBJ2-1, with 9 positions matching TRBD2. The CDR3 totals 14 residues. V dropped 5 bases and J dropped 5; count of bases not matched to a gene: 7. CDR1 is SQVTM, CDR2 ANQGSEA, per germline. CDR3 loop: CSVLVAGVNNEQFF. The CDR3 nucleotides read TGCAGCGTTTTAGTAGCGGGGGTAAACAATGAGCAGTTCTTC.

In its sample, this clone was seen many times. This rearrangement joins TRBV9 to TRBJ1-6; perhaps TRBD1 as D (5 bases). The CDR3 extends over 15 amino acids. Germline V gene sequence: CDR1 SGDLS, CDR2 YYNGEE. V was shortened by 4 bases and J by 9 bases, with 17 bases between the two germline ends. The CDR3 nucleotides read TGTGCCAGCAGCCTCTCCGGGACTCTTAGTTCACCCCTCCACTTT. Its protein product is CASSLSGTLSSPLHF.

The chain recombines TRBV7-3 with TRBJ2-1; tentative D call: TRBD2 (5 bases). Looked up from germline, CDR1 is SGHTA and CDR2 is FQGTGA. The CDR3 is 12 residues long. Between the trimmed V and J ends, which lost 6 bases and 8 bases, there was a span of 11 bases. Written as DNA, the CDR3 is TGTGCCAGCAGTTCACTAGGGCATGAGCAGTTCTTC. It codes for CASSSLGHEQFF.

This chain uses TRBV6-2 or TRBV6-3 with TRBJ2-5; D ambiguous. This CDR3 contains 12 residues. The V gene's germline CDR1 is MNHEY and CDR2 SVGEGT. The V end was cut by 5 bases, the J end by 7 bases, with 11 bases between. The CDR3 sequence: CASSLVVGTQYF. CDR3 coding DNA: TGTGCCAGCAGTCTAGTGGTCGGGACCCAGTACTTC.